The 6 T cell receptor beta chains below come from one sample, sequenced in a study of tumor-infiltrating lymphocytes in primary liver carcinoma. The source of the blood RNA was unsorted whole blood, and germline DNA was extracted as well. Researchers generated TCR beta cDNA from around 510 ng of total RNA, relying on a constant-region primer. Generation of the TCR beta libraries relied on three nested multiplex PCR rounds using slightly modified ARM-PCR. Researchers ran the first two PCR rounds for approximately 10 cycles each with TRBV1-TRBV30 forward primers and a C-beta reverse primer. MiXCR, run by TCRdb on the multiplex PCR reads, gives a single entry per CDR3 protein. This sample has about 310,000 distinct CDR3 sequences, with approximately 54% found just once. The source material was peripheral blood. These receptor sequences come from a woman in her twenties or thirties with primary liver carcinoma and hepatitis B virus infection.

V is TRBV29-1 and J is TRBJ2-3, with 10 bases fitting TRBD2. Germline V gene data show CDR1 as SQVTM and CDR2 as ANQGSEA. Germline trimming cut 7 bases from V and 4 bases from J; bases unmatched to any gene: 14. The CDR3 has 16 amino acids. The CDR3 DNA is TGCAGCGCTGATTCCGCTAGCGGGAGTTTGGCAGATACGCAGTATTTT. Encoded protein: CSADSASGSLADTQYF.

J is TRBJ2-7 and V is TRBV6-5, with 8 nucleotides matching TRBD2. Germline V lookup: CDR1 MNHEY, CDR2 SVGAGI. This CDR3 is 14 amino acids long. Trimming removed 6 bases from V and 6 bases from J; junction bases left unmatched: 10. CDR3 coding DNA: TGTGCCAGCAGGGACCGTAGCGGGGCCCTCGAGCAGTACTTC. Translated: CASRDRSGALEQYF.

Worth noting for this clonotype: This could be a read error, since a much larger clone is one nucleotide away. The rearrangement links TRBV5-5 to TRBJ2-3, with D hard to call. Looked up from germline, CDR1 is SGHKS and CDR2 is YYEKEE (reference sequence). This CDR3 has 12 residues. CDR3 residues: CTSSFNTDTQYF. The CDR3, as DNA: TGTACCAGCAGCTTCAACACAGATACGCAGTATTTT.

This clonotype showed up just a few times. The chain joins TRBV6-5 to TRBJ2-6; 11 nucleotides agree with TRBD2. Germline V lookup: CDR1 MNHEY, CDR2 SVGAGI. V lost 6 bases and J lost 2; bases outside the gene matches: 9. The CDR3 runs 18 residues. DNA of the CDR3: TGTGCCAGCAGGGAACTTAGCGGGAGGGCCGCTGGGGCCAACGTCCTGACTTTC. As protein: CASRELSGRAAGANVLTF.

Concerning this clonotype itself: This may stem from a read error, because a much larger clone lies one nucleotide away. The chain uses TRBV6-1 and TRBJ2-1; D remains unclear. CDR3 size: 17 residues. The germline V gene has CDR1 MNHNS and CDR2 SASEGT. The DNA for the CDR3 is TGTGCCAGCAATGAAGGTGAGCGAGCACTACTCCTCAATGAGCAGTTCTTC. This codes for CASNEGERALLLNEQFF.

The gene calls are TRBV29-1 and TRBJ2-1; 7 nucleotides match TRBD2. Per germline, CDR1 SQVTM and CDR2 ANQGSEA. With V trimmed by 4 bases and J by 6 bases, 12 bases remained unmatched. This CDR3 contains 15 residues. CDR3: CSVGRQLARANEQFF. The CDR3 DNA is TGCAGCGTTGGAAGGCAACTAGCGCGAGCCAATGAGCAGTTCTTC.